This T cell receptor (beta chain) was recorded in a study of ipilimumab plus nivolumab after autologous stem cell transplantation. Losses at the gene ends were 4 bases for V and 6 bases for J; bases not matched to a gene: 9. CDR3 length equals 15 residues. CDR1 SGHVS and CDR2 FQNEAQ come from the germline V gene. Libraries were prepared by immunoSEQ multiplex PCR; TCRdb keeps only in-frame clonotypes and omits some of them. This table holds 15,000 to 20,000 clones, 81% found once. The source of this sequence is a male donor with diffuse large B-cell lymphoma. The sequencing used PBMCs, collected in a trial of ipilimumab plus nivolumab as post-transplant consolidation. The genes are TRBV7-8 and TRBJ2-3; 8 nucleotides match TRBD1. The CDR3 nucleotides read TGTGCCAGCAGCTCTGGGCAGGGGGCGCAGGATACGCAGTATTTT. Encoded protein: CASSSGQGAQDTQYF.